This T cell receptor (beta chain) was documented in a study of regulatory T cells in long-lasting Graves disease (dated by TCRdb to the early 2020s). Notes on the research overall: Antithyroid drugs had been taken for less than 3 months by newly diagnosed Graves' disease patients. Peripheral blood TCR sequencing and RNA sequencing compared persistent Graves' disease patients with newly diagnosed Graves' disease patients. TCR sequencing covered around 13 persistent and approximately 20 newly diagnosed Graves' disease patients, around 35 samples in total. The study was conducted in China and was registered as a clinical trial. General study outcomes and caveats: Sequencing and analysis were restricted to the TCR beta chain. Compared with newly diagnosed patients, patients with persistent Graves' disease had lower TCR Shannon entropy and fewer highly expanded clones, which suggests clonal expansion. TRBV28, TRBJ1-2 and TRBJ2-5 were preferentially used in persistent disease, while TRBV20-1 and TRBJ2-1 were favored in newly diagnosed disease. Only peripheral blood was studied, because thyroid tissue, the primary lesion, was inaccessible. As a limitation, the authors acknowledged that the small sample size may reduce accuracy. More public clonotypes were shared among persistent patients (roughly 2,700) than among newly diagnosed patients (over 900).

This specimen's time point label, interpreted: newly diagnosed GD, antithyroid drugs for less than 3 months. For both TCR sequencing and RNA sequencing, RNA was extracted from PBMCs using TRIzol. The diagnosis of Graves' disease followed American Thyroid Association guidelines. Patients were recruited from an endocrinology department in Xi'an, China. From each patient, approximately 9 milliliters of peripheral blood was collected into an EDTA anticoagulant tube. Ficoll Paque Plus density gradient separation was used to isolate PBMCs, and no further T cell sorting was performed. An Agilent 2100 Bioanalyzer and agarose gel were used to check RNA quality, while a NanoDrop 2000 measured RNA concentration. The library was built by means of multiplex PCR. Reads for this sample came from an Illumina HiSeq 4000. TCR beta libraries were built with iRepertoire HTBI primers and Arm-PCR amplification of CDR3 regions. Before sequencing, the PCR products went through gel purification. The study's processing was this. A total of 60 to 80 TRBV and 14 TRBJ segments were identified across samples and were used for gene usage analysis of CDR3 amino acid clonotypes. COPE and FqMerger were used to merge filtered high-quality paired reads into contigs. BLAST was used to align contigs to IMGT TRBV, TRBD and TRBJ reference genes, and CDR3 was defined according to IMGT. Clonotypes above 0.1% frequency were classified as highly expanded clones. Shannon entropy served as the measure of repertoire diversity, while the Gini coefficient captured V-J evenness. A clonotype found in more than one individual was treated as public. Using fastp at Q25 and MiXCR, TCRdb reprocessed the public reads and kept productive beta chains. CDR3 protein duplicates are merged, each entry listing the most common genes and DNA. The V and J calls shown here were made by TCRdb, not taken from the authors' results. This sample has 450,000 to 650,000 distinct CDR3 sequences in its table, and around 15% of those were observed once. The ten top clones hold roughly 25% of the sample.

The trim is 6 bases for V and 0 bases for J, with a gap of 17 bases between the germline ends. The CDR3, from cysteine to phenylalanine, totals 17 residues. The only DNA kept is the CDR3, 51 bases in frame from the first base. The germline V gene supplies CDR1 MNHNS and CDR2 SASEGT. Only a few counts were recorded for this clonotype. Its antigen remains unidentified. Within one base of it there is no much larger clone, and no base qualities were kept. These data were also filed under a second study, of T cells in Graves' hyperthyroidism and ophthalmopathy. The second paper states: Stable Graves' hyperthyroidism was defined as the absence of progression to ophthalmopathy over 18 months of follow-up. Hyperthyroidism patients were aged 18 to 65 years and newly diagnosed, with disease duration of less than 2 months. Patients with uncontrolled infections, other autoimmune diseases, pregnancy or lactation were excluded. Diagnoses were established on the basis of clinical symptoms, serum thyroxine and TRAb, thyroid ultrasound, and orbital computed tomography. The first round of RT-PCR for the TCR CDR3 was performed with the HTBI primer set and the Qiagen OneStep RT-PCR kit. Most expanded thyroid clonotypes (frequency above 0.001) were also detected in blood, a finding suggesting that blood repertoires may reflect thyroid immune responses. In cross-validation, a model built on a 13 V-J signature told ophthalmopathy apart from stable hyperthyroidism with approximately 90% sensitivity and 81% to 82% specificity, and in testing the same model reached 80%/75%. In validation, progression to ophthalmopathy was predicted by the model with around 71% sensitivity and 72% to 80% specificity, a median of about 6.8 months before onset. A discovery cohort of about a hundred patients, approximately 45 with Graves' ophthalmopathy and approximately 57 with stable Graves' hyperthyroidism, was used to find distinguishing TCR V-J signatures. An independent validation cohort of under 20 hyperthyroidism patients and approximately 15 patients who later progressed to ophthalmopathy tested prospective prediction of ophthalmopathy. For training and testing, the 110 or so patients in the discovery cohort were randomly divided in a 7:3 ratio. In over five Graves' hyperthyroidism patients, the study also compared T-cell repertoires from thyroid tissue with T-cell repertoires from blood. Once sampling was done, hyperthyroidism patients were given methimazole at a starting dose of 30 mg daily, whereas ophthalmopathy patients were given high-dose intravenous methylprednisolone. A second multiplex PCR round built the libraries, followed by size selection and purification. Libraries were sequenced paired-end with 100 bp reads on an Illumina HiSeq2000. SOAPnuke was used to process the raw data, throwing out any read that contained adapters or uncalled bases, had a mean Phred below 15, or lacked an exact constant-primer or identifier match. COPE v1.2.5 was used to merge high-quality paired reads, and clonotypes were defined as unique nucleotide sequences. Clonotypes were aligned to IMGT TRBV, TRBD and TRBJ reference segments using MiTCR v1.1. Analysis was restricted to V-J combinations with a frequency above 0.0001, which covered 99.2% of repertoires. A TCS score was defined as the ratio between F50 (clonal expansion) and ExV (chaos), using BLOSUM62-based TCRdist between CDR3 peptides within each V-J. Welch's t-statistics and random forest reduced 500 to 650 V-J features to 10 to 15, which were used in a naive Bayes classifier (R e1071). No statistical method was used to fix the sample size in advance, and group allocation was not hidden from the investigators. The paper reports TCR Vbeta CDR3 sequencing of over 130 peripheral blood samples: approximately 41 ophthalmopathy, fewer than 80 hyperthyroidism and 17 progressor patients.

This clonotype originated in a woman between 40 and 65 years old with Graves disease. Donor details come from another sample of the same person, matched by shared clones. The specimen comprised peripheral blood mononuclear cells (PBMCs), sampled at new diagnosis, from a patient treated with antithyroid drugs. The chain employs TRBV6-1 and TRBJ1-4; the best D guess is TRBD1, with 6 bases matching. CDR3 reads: CASSIQGLVATNEKLFF. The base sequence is TGTGCCAGCAGCATACAGGGCTTAGTTGCAACTAATGAAAAACTGTTTTTT.